Below are 19 T cell receptor beta chains sequenced from a single sample in a study of tissue T cells after allogeneic stem cell transplantation (dated by TCRdb to about 2022). In light of the paper, this sample's time point label describes: mouse harvest day 14 after allogeneic transplant. Mouse grafts combined 10^7 T-cell-depleted bone marrow cells with 10^6 splenic CD5+ T cells, given via tail vein injection. The library was obtained by the immunoSEQ multiplex PCR assay. TCRdb took over this immuneACCESS table, retaining in-frame rearrangements with V and J assigned. Such tables are incomplete; in checked studies, under half of the missing clones stem from an unresolved V gene, and the remainder is unexplained. The sample includes under 3,500 clones, with approximately 53% observed a single time. The top ten hold 22% of the sample. The sample taken for sequencing was gut tissue. These receptors were collected from a female BALB/c mouse given C57BL/6 T cells with graft-versus-host disease after an allogeneic hematopoietic cell transplant.

By share of the sample, this clone is large. Germline and genes: mouse. The missing CDR3 end, 1 residue past where the read stops, is filled in from the germline J gene. The J gene is TRBJ2-7, the V gene TRBV14; 8 bases match TRBD2. The CDR3 runs to 14 residues. Germline V gene lookup returns CDR1 SGHDT and CDR2 FRDEAV. The V and J ends lost 4 bases and 3 bases, in that order; junction bases with no gene match: 6. The sequenced part of the CDR3 DNA is TGTGCCAGCAGTCCACGCGACTGGGGCTATGAACAGTAC. Protein sequence: CASSPRDWGYEQY. The CDR3 as a whole reads CASSPRDWGYEQYF.

Notes on this clone: Mouse germline and gene names are used. Incomplete CDR3 DNA: TGTGCCAGCAGCCCACAACAGGGGGCAAACACAGAAGTCTTC. Amino acid sequence: CASSPQQGANTEVF. In full, the CDR3 reads CASSPQQGANTEVFF. This chain joins TRBV26 and TRBJ1-1; 8 nucleotides agree with TRBD1. The CDR3 is cut off 1 residue early in the read; its end comes from the germline J gene. V was pared by 6 bases and J by 0 bases, with 6 bases of the junction left unmatched. CDR3 length equals 15 residues. The germline V gene has CDR1 KGHPV and CDR2 FQNQEV (reference sequence).

Worth noting for this clone: The germline and genes are mouse ones. The CDR3 is cut off 1 residue early in the read; its end comes from the germline J gene. The chain employs TRBV4 and TRBJ1-6; 9 bases agree with TRBD1. TRBJ1-6 falls under the ORF class, with uncertain function. The CDR3 is 15 residues long. V was pared by 5 bases and J by 4 bases, with 3 bases of the junction left unmatched. Germline V gene lookup returns CDR1 LGHDT and CDR2 YNNKQL (reference sequence). The CDR3 sequence: CASSAGTGYNSPLYF. CDR3 DNA, as far as it was read: TGTGCCAGCAGCGCCGGGACAGGGTATAATTCGCCCCTCTAC.

Details on this clone: Gene names and germline refer to mouse. The read falls 1 residue short of the CDR3 end, and the missing part is taken from the germline J gene. The chain employs TRBV3 and TRBJ1-4; no firm D call. Germline CDR1 SNHLY, CDR2 FYNGKV (reference sequence). V was shortened by 1 base and J by 0 bases, with 3 bases between the two germline ends. The CDR3 consists of 14 residues. The sequenced part of the CDR3 DNA is TGTGCCAGCAGCTTAGGGTTTTCCAACGAAAGATTATTT. Encoded protein: CASSLGFSNERLF. The whole CDR3 reads CASSLGFSNERLFF. Combining the CDR3 with reference TRBV3 and TRBJ1-4 gives the whole variable domain GPKVLQIPSHQIIDMGQMVTLNCDPVSNHLYFYWYKQILGQQMEFLVNFYNGKVMEKSKLFKDQFSVERPDGSYFTLKIQPTALEDSAVYFCASSLGFSNERLFFGHGTKLSVL.

Concerning this clone itself: The gene symbols are mouse symbols. Read data end 1 residue before the CDR3 end; the end is taken from the germline J gene. The chain is built from TRBV26 and TRBJ1-6; perhaps TRBD1 as D (6 bases). TRBJ1-6 is reported as an ORF; its role is uncertain. The CDR3 runs 14 residues. Trimming cost V 6 bases and J 4 bases, with 10 bases left between them. The germline CDR1 and CDR2 sequences are KGHPV and FQNQEV (reference sequence). The covered CDR3 bases are TGTGCCAGCAGCCACGGACAGTATAATTCGCCCCTCTAC. Its translation is CASSHGQYNSPLY. The whole CDR3 sequence is CASSHGQYNSPLYF.

This clone was counted only a few times. The gene names here belong to mouse. The sequenced part of the CDR3 DNA is TGTGCCAGCAGTCTGGGATCCGGGCAGCTCTAC. It translates to CASSLGSGQLY. The full-length CDR3 reads as CASSLGSGQLYF. The chain uses TRBV26 and TRBJ2-2; D unclear. The read ends 1 residue before the CDR3 terminus; that terminus is restored from the germline J gene. The CDR3 runs 12 residues. Trimming left V 2 bases short and J 6 bases short, with 4 bases between. Germline V CDR1 and CDR2: KGHPV, FQNQEV (reference sequence).

This clone is medium-sized within its sample. Gene names refer to mouse genes. The read halts 1 residue ahead of the CDR3 end, with the missing end drawn from the germline J gene. This chain joins TRBV13-1 and TRBJ2-7; D may be TRBD1 (5 bases). From germline, CDR1 is NSHNY and CDR2 SYGAGN. V shed 2 bases and J shed 6 bases, with 6 bases lying between them. The CDR3 has 11 amino acids. Partial CDR3 DNA: TGTGCCAGCAGTGAAGGGGTTGAACAGTAC. Protein sequence: CASSEGVEQY. The full CDR3 protein is CASSEGVEQYF.

The sample holds a few counts of this clone. The germline and genes are mouse ones. The CDR3 end falls 1 residue outside the read, so it is completed with the germline J gene. This chain connects TRBV26 to TRBJ1-4; no clear D. Trimming pared 3 bases from V and 3 bases from J, leaving 5 bases between. Germline lookup yields CDR1 KGHPV and CDR2 FQNQEV (reference sequence). The CDR3 length is 13 residues. CDR3 residues: CASSLTTNERLFF. CDR3 bases read: TGTGCCAGCAGTCTCACAACCAACGAAAGATTATTT.

On this clone: Germline and genes: mouse. The chain's CDR3 is CASSLALGGSAETLYF. The covered CDR3 bases are TGTGCCAGCAGCTTAGCACTGGGGGGGAGTGCAGAAACGCTGTAT. This chain connects TRBV3 to TRBJ2-3, with 10 nucleotides matching TRBD2. The CDR3 goes on 1 residue after the read ends, and that part is filled in from the germline J gene. The CDR3 loop spans 16 amino acids. The trim removed 0 bases at V and 0 bases at J, leaving 0 bases unmatched. Germline V CDR1 and CDR2: SNHLY, FYNGKV (reference sequence).

As concerns this clone: The germline and genes are mouse ones. The read stops 1 residue short of the end of the CDR3; the missing end is completed from the germline J gene. The V call is TRBV26, the J call TRBJ2-5; D gene ambiguous. The CDR3 is 13 residues long. Germline V CDR1 and CDR2: KGHPV, FQNQEV (reference sequence). Trimming removed 0 bases at V and 4 bases at J, with 5 bases between. The DNA read from the CDR3 is TGTGCCAGCAGTCTGTCTCGGGAAGACACCCAGTAC. As protein: CASSLSREDTQY. The CDR3, in full, reads CASSLSREDTQYF.

Notes on this clone: The gene names here belong to mouse. The CDR3 is cut off 1 residue early in the read; its end comes from the germline J gene. This sequence joins TRBV26 and TRBJ2-5, with a weak D call TRBD1 (6 bases). The CDR3 covers 13 residues. V lost 6 bases, J lost 0 bases, and 7 bases lay in between. From germline, CDR1 is KGHPV and CDR2 FQNQEV (reference sequence). Partial CDR3 DNA: TGTGCCAGCAGCGGACAGAACCAAGACACCCAGTAC. Its translation: CASSGQNQDTQY. The full CDR3 reads CASSGQNQDTQYF.

Regarding this clone: Mouse names are used for the genes. The CDR3 is cut off 1 residue early in the read; its end comes from the germline J gene. This chain uses TRBV26 with TRBJ1-4; D uncertain. The CDR3 is 14 amino acids. Per germline, CDR1 KGHPV and CDR2 FQNQEV (reference sequence). Trimming pared 5 bases from V and 1 base from J, leaving 8 bases between. CDR3 bases read: TGTGCCAGCAGTTCACAGAATTCCAACGAAAGATTATTT. This encodes CASSSQNSNERLF. In full, the CDR3 is CASSSQNSNERLFF.

On this clone: All gene names here are mouse names. Partial CDR3 DNA: TGTGCCAGCAGTATACTCTCCTATGAACAGTAC. Translated, it gives CASSILSYEQY. In full, the CDR3 is CASSILSYEQYF. The V and J genes are TRBV19 and TRBJ2-7; D is undetermined. Read coverage stops 1 residue before the CDR3 terminus; the germline J gene supplies the remainder. The V gene lost 1 base and the J gene lost 0 bases, with 2 bases spanning the gap. CDR1 is FNHDT and CDR2 is SITEND in the germline V gene (reference sequence). The CDR3 consists of 12 residues. The entire variable domain, with the rest obtained from reference TRBV19 and TRBJ2-7, is as follows: GGIITQTPKFLIGQEGQKLTLKCQQNFNHDTMYWYRQDSGKGLRLIYYSITENDLQKGDLSEGYDASREKKSSFSLTVTSAQKNEMAVFLCASSILSYEQYFGPGTRLTVL.

This clone was seen a handful of times. Gene names are the mouse ones. The CDR3 end is not reached by the read, which stops 1 residue before it; the germline J gene fills it in. Other DNA sequences within the sample encode an identical CDR3. J is TRBJ2-5 and V is TRBV19; 9 nucleotides line up with TRBD1. The CDR3 has 13 residues. The germline V gene encodes CDR1 FNHDT and CDR2 SITEND (reference sequence). J was trimmed by 5 bases and V by 6 bases; bases with no gene match: 4. CDR3 amino acids: CASKTGGRDTQYF. CDR3 DNA, as far as it was read: TGTGCCAGCAAAACAGGGGGCAGAGACACCCAGTAC. Together with reference TRBV19 and TRBJ2-5, the CDR3 gives the full variable domain: GGIITQTPKFLIGQEGQKLTLKCQQNFNHDTMYWYRQDSGKGLRLIYYSITENDLQKGDLSEGYDASREKKSSFSLTVTSAQKNEMAVFLCASKTGGRDTQYFGPGTRLLVL.

Relative to its sample, this clone is medium-sized. Each gene name is a mouse one. The read comes to an end 1 residue before the CDR3 does, leaving the germline J gene to fill in the end. V is TRBV4 and J is TRBJ1-3; D is uncertain. The V gene's germline CDR1 is LGHDT and CDR2 YNNKQL (reference sequence). V was clipped by 5 bases and J by 0 bases, with 11 bases between them. The CDR3 has 15 residues. CDR3 sequence: CASSASTISGNTLYF. CDR3 bases read: TGTGCCAGCAGCGCCTCGACAATTTCTGGAAATACGCTCTAT.

Remarks on this clone: Genes and germline come from the mouse. The read finishes 1 residue shy of the CDR3 end, and the germline J gene is used to complete it. The rearrangement links TRBV3 to TRBJ2-7; TRBD1 or TRBD2 may be the D gene (6 bases each). V lost 3 bases and J lost 3, with 9 bases in between. The germline V gene has CDR1 SNHLY and CDR2 FYNGKV (reference sequence). The CDR3 loop spans 13 amino acids. The CDR3 here is CASSFRGLYEQYF. The part of the CDR3 DNA that was read is TGTGCCAGCAGCTTCCGGGGGCTCTATGAACAGTAC.

Note on this clone: Each gene name is a mouse one. The CDR3 is cut off 1 residue early in the read; its end comes from the germline J gene. The chain employs TRBV26 and TRBJ2-4, with D unresolved. The ends were cut back, 2 bases at V and 0 bases at J, with 3 bases in the middle. The CDR3 consists of 13 residues. Per the germline V gene, CDR1 is KGHPV and CDR2 is FQNQEV (reference sequence). The CDR3 loop reads CASSLRSQNTLYF. The DNA read from the CDR3 is TGTGCCAGCAGTCTGAGGAGTCAAAACACCTTGTAC.

This clone was counted a few times. Mouse germline and gene names are used. The sequenced part of the CDR3 DNA is TGTGCCAGCAGTGGACAGGGGGCTAGGTATGCTGAGCAGTTC. Amino acid sequence: CASSGQGARYAEQF. The whole CDR3 sequence is CASSGQGARYAEQFF. This chain joins TRBV14 and TRBJ2-1, with TRBD1 identical over 11 bases. The sequence runs out 1 residue before the end of the CDR3; the remainder is reconstructed from the germline J gene. The CDR3 loop spans 15 amino acids. The germline CDR1 and CDR2 sequences are SGHDT and FRDEAV. J was trimmed by 4 bases and V by 4 bases; bases with no gene match: 4.

For this clone: The gene names given are mouse names. The read stops 1 residue short of the end of the CDR3; the missing end is completed from the germline J gene. In the same sample, other DNA sequences code for this CDR3. The chain has TRBV26 and TRBJ2-7, with D perhaps matching TRBD1 (5 bases). Germline lookup yields CDR1 KGHPV and CDR2 FQNQEV (reference sequence). Trimming took off 4 bases at V and 4 bases at J, with 5 bases between the two ends. This CDR3 spans 11 amino acids. The sequenced CDR3 bases are TGTGCCAGCAGTCAGGGGTATGAACAGTAC. Its protein is CASSQGYEQY. The entire CDR3 sequence reads CASSQGYEQYF.